This T cell receptor (beta chain) stems from a study of blood T cells in healthy people across ages. V was trimmed by 0 bases and J by 3 bases, leaving 8 bases between them. Germline loops: CDR1 ENHRY, CDR2 SYGVKD. The CDR3 contains 15 residues. Then a second PCR, running about 6 to 12 cycles, was carried out with a sample-barcoded 5' primer and a J-beta primer mix. Each CDR3 protein gets one entry after TCRdb re-called the 5' RACE reads with MiXCR. The sample has 550,000 to 750,000 distinct CDR3 sequences; around 21% are singletons. The specimen sequenced was blood. The clonotype was recovered from a man aged 70-80 years in good health. The V call is TRBV10-3, the J call TRBJ1-4; no firm D call. CDR3 protein: CAISESDASNEKLFF. DNA of the CDR3: TGTGCCATCAGTGAGTCGGACGCGTCTAATGAAAAACTGTTTTTT.